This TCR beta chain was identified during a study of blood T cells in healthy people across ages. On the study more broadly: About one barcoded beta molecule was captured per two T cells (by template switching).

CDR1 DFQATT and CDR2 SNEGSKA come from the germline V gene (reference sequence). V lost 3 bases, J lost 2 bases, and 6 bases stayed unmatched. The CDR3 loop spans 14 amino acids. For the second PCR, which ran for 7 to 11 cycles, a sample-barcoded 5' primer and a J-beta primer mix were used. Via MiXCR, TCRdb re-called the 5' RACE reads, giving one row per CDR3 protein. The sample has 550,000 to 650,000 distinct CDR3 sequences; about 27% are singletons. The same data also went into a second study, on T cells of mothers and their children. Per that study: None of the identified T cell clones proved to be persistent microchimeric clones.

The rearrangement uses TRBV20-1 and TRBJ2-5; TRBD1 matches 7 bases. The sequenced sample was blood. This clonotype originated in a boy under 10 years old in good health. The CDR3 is CSASEARGQETQYF. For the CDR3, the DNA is TGCAGTGCTAGTGAGGCCAGGGGGCAAGAGACCCAGTACTTC.